A single sample is the source of the 29 T cell receptor beta chains below, sequenced in a study of response to subunit inactivated influenza vaccine. TCRdb independently ran MiXCR on the RT-PCR reads; one entry per CDR3 protein. The table has 400,000 to 550,000 distinct CDR3 sequences, 25% seen once. Sample: CD4+ T cells sorted from PBMCs, taken around 5 days after vaccination. The receptors here all came from a man aged 50 or older who received an inactivated influenza vaccine.

V and J are TRBV28 and TRBJ2-7, with 7 bases identical to TRBD1. Germline V gene data show CDR1 as MDHEN and CDR2 as SYDVKM. The CDR3 extends over 15 amino acids. With V trimmed by 2 bases and J by 6 bases, 10 bases remained unmatched. In DNA, the CDR3 is TGTGCCAGCAGTTTAGCCGCCCGGACAGGTTCCGAGCAGTACTTC. Translating it yields CASSLAARTGSEQYF.

The chain uses TRBV20-1 and TRBJ2-1; 7 positions agree with TRBD2. The germline V gene encodes CDR1 DFQATT and CDR2 SNEGSKA (reference sequence). V dropped 0 bases and J dropped 0; count of bases not matched to a gene: 20. The CDR3 covers 21 residues. The CDR3 reads CSARDPLAATWDFSSYNEQFF. In DNA, the CDR3 is TGCAGTGCTAGAGATCCCCTAGCGGCCACTTGGGATTTTAGCTCCTACAATGAGCAGTTCTTC.

The genes are TRBV12-3 or TRBV12-4 and TRBJ2-5, with D possibly matching TRBD2 (6 bases). This CDR3 is 15 amino acids long. Deletions cut 4 bases from V and 5 bases from J, with 17 bases between. CDR3 in DNA: TGTGCCAGCAGTTCCGGGGGTTTCGTTCTGGAGACCCAGTACTTC. Encoded protein: CASSSGGFVLETQYF.

In its sample, this clonotype was seen a few times. The chain recombines TRBV11-2 with TRBJ2-6; 9 positions match TRBD1. Germline V gene lookup returns CDR1 SGHAT and CDR2 FQNNGV. The CDR3 runs 18 residues. Germline trimming cut 3 bases from V and 2 bases from J; bases unmatched to any gene: 8. CDR3 loop: CASSFVGTGIPGANVLTF. The CDR3, as DNA: TGTGCCAGCAGCTTCGTCGGGACAGGGATTCCTGGGGCCAACGTCCTGACTTTC.

This clonotype came up many times. Its ends do not fully match the called genes, so a read error is possible. The chain couples TRBV7-2 to TRBJ2-3; D is undetermined. The CDR3 is 13 amino acids. Germline V gene sequence: CDR1 SGHTA, CDR2 FQGNSA. CDR3 residues: CASSLGSTDTQYF. Here the CDR3 DNA reads TGTGCCAGCAGTTTAGGCAGCACAGATACGCAGTATTTT.

This clonotype was counted only a few times. The chain joins TRBV20-1 to TRBJ2-7; the match to TRBD2 covers 15 bases. The length of the CDR3 is 16 residues. Germline loops: CDR1 DFQATT, CDR2 SNEGSKA (reference sequence). The V gene end was trimmed by 3 bases and the J gene end by 0 bases; junction bases not matched to a gene: 3. The CDR3 here is CSARGTSGGHSYEQYF. The DNA of the CDR3 is TGCAGTGCTAGGGGGACTAGCGGGGGGCACTCCTACGAGCAGTACTTC.

This clonotype was seen repeatedly, ten times or more. The gene calls are TRBV12-3 or TRBV12-4 and TRBJ2-7, with TRBD1 matching over 9 bases. V shed 3 bases, J shed 5 bases, and the junction held 5 bases outside the gene matches. CDR3 size: 14 residues. DNA for the CDR3: TGTGCCAGCAGTTTTGGGGGGACAGGGCACGAGCAGTACTTC. This codes for CASSFGGTGHEQYF.

This chain uses TRBV28 with TRBJ2-3; no reliable D call. The CDR3 extends over 14 amino acids. The germline V and J ends were trimmed by 6 bases and 2 bases, with 12 bases remaining between them. CDR1 is MDHEN, CDR2 SYDVKM, per germline. The CDR3 DNA follows: TGTGCCAGCAGGATGACCTTAGCCACAGATACGCAGTATTTT. Protein sequence: CASRMTLATDTQYF.

This clonotype was counted a few times. V usage is TRBV4-3 and J usage is TRBJ2-1; D not certain. CDR1 and CDR2 (germline): LGHNA, YSLEER. The CDR3 is 13 residues long. Deletions cut 0 bases from V and 7 bases from J, with 7 bases between. CDR3: CASSQDSGNEQFF. CDR3 bases: TGCGCCAGCAGCCAAGATTCTGGGAATGAGCAGTTCTTC.

This clonotype turned up a few times. The chain is built from TRBV12-3 or TRBV12-4 and TRBJ1-6, with 11 positions matching TRBD1. After removal of 2 bases from V and 10 bases from J, the junction contained 4 bases not matched to a gene. This CDR3 is 15 amino acids long. The CDR3 here is CASSLQGTGGSPLHF. The CDR3, as DNA: TGTGCCAGCAGTTTACAAGGGACAGGGGGATCACCCCTCCACTTT.

A few counts support this clonotype. The rearrangement joins TRBV20-1 to TRBJ2-3; D unclear. CDR3 size: 15 residues. The V end was cut by 3 bases, the J end by 3 bases, with 16 bases between. The germline gives CDR1 DFQATT, CDR2 SNEGSKA (reference sequence). CDR3 sequence reads: CSASFSTSLTDTQYF. Written as DNA, the CDR3 is TGCAGTGCTAGTTTCAGTACATCTTTAACAGATACGCAGTATTTT.

The rearrangement links TRBV2 to TRBJ1-1; D possibly corresponds to TRBD1 (6 bases). Germline values: CDR1 SNHLY, CDR2 FYNNEI. V lost 10 bases to trimming and J lost 0 bases, with 24 bases between them. The CDR3 spans 17 residues. This CDR3 reads CATPSGGPTIMNTEAFF. Here the CDR3 DNA reads TGTGCCACCCCGAGCGGGGGGCCCACCATAATGAACACTGAAGCTTTCTTT. Combining the CDR3 with reference TRBV2 and TRBJ1-1 gives the whole variable domain EPEVTQTPSHQVTQMGQEVILRCVPISNHLYFYWYRQILGQKVEFLVSFYNNEISEKSEIFDDQFSVERPDGSNFTLKIRSTKLEDSAMYFCATPSGGPTIMNTEAFFGQGTRLTVV.

The chain links TRBV4-2 to TRBJ1-1, with 10 bases fitting TRBD1. After removal of 4 bases from V and 5 bases from J, the junction contained 7 bases not matched to a gene. The CDR3 loop spans 15 amino acids. Germline-derived CDR1 and CDR2 are LGHNA and YNFKEQ. CDR3 loop: CASSRSGQGITEAFF. DNA of the CDR3: TGTGCCAGCAGCCGCTCGGGACAGGGGATAACTGAAGCTTTCTTT.

This clonotype was counted a few times. The J gene is TRBJ2-3, the V gene TRBV20-1; 10 bases line up with TRBD2. V was pared by 3 bases and J by 4 bases, with 4 bases of the junction left unmatched. Germline lookup yields CDR1 DFQATT and CDR2 SNEGSKA (reference sequence). The CDR3 extends over 14 amino acids. The CDR3 DNA sequence: TGCAGTGCTAGCTCAACTAGCGGGGCAGATACGCAGTATTTT. Residues: CSASSTSGADTQYF.

V gene TRBV5-1 combines with J gene TRBJ2-3; D perhaps matches TRBD2 (6 bases). CDR1 SGHRS and CDR2 YFSETQ come from the germline V gene. This CDR3 region has 15 residues. The V and J ends lost 4 bases and 0 bases respectively, with 12 bases between them. The CDR3 protein is CASSLASASTDTQYF. As DNA, the CDR3 is TGCGCCAGCAGCCTTGCTAGCGCGAGCACAGATACGCAGTATTTT.

The J gene is TRBJ2-3, the V gene TRBV7-2; 7 bases agree with TRBD2. The CDR3 runs 16 residues. The V and J ends lost 6 bases and 7 bases, in that order; junction bases with no gene match: 16. Germline CDR1 reads SGHTA; CDR2 reads FQGNSA. The CDR3, as DNA: TGTGCCAGCAGGCCTAGACTAGCCCGAACAGGATATACGCAGTATTTT. Its translation: CASRPRLARTGYTQYF.

Only a few counts were recorded for this clonotype. This sequence joins TRBV7-8 and TRBJ1-5; D gene unclear. Germline loops: CDR1 SGHVS, CDR2 FQNEAQ. V was trimmed by 1 base and J by 0 bases, leaving 7 bases between them. The CDR3 has 15 residues. The CDR3 region has the DNA TGTGCCAGCAGCTTAGTAGTAAATAGCAATCAGCCCCAGCATTTT. As protein: CASSLVVNSNQPQHF.

The CDR3 sequence: CASSALWDEQFF. For the CDR3, the DNA is TGCGCCAGCAGCGCCTTGTGGGATGAGCAGTTCTTC. This chain joins TRBV5-1 and TRBJ2-1, with no clear D. The CDR3 loop spans 12 amino acids. Trimming took off 4 bases at V and 8 bases at J, with 10 bases between the two ends. The germline V gene has CDR1 SGHRS and CDR2 YFSETQ.

The chain employs TRBV7-2 and TRBJ1-2, with unresolved D. Germline-derived CDR1 and CDR2 are SGHTA and FQGNSA. The CDR3 runs to 11 residues. The germline V and J ends were trimmed by 1 base and 13 bases, with 10 bases remaining between them. The CDR3 region has the DNA TGTGCCAGCAGCTTAGATTACAATCCCACCTTC. The encoded protein is CASSLDYNPTF.

This clonotype was seen a handful of times. The chain links TRBV19 to TRBJ1-5; 7 nucleotides agree with TRBD1. After removal of 5 bases from V and 0 bases from J, the junction contained 4 bases not matched to a gene. Germline CDR1 and CDR2: LNHDA and SQIVND (reference sequence). This CDR3 is 15 amino acids long. In DNA, the CDR3 is TGTGCCAGTAGTCACACAGGGGTTAGCAATCAGCCCCAGCATTTT. Its translation: CASSHTGVSNQPQHF. The whole variable domain, remainder taken from reference TRBV19 and TRBJ1-5, is DGGITQSPKYLFRKEGQNVTLSCEQNLNHDAMYWYRQDPGQGLRLIYYSQIVNDFQKGDIAEGYSVSREKKESFPLTVTSAQKNPTAFYLCASSHTGVSNQPQHFGDGTRLSIL.

This rearrangement joins TRBV25-1 to TRBJ2-2; D is ambiguous. From germline, CDR1 is MGHDK and CDR2 SYGVNS. The V end was cut by 1 base, the J end by 3 bases, with 3 bases between. The CDR3 consists of 13 residues. CDR3 DNA sequence: TGTGCCAGCAGTGAATTGTACACCGGGGAGCTGTTTTTT. This translates into CASSELYTGELFF.

This clonotype was picked up a small number of times. The chain links TRBV25-1 to TRBJ1-2; D may be TRBD1 (5 bases). The CDR3 spans 16 residues. V lost 0 bases, J lost 0 bases, and 11 bases lay in between. Per the germline V gene, CDR1 is MGHDK and CDR2 is SYGVNS. CDR3 sequence: CASSEYRQSANYGYTF. The CDR3, as DNA: TGTGCCAGCAGTGAATATCGACAGAGTGCTAACTATGGCTACACCTTC.

The chain has TRBV7-3 and TRBJ2-1; 10 positions agree with TRBD2. Germline lookup yields CDR1 SGHTA and CDR2 FQGTGA. V gave up 5 bases and J gave up 6 bases; unmatched junction bases: 7. The CDR3 runs 15 residues. CDR3 nucleotides: TGTGCCAGCAGCCCCTCTAGCGGGAGCACCAATGAGCAGTTCTTC. Its protein product is CASSPSSGSTNEQFF.

In its sample, this clonotype was seen many times. The chain carries TRBV4-1 and TRBJ2-1; D is possibly TRBD2 (6 bases). This CDR3 comprises 15 residues. Germline V CDR1 and CDR2: MGHRA, YSYEKL. Trimming removed 1 base at V and 8 bases at J, with 15 bases between. The CDR3 DNA reads as TGCGCCAGCAGCCAAGCACCCAGACTAGTTGATGAGCAGTTCTTC. It translates to CASSQAPRLVDEQFF.

The chain couples TRBV11-1 to TRBJ1-2; D may be TRBD1 (6 bases). The CDR3 is 13 residues long. CDR1 and CDR2 from the germline V gene are SGHAT and FQDESV (reference sequence). The germline V and J ends were trimmed by 3 bases and 8 bases, with 13 bases remaining between them. The CDR3 loop reads CASSFGQNVGYTF. The CDR3 nucleotides are TGTGCCAGCAGCTTCGGACAGAATGTAGGCTACACCTTC.

J is TRBJ2-1 and V is TRBV7-9; unclear D gene. Germline CDR1 and CDR2: SEHNR and FQNEAQ (reference sequence). The CDR3 is made up of 14 amino acids. Trimming stripped 5 bases from V and 15 bases from J, with 23 bases between. The CDR3 DNA reads as TGTGCCAGCAGCCCCAGCCGGACGTACCTCTTGCCGTTCTTC. Its translation is CASSPSRTYLLPFF. The full variable domain, its missing parts supplied by reference TRBV7-9 and TRBJ2-1, is DTGVSQNPRHKITKRGQNVTFRCDPISEHNRLYWYRQTLGQGPEFLTYFQNEAQLEKSRLLSDRFSAERPKGSFSTLEIQRTEQGDSAMYLCASSPSRTYLLPFFGPGTRLTVL.

V is TRBV10-3 and J is TRBJ2-7, with D unclear. V gave up 3 bases and J gave up 6 bases, with 9 bases separating them. The length of the CDR3 is 12 residues. CDR1 and CDR2 (germline): ENHRY, SYGVKD. The CDR3 DNA reads as TGTGCCATCAGTGAACAGCTCACCGAGCAGTACTTC. Residues: CAISEQLTEQYF.

This clonotype was counted ten times or more. CDR3 sequence reads: CASSRTTGTSVQETQYF. The CDR3 DNA reads TGTGCCAGCAGCCGAACAACCGGGACTAGCGTACAAGAGACCCAGTACTTC. The rearrangement links TRBV3-1 to TRBJ2-5, with 10 bases aligning to TRBD2. Trimming cost V 4 bases and J 2 bases; bases outside gene matches: 10. Germline lookup yields CDR1 LGHDT and CDR2 YNNKEL (reference sequence). The CDR3 totals 17 residues.

This clonotype was seen at least ten times. The rearrangement joins TRBV12-3 or TRBV12-4 to TRBJ2-1; D uncertain. The CDR3 contains 11 residues. V was cut by 5 bases and J by 8 bases, with 7 bases left in between. In DNA, the CDR3 is TGTGCCAGCAGTGAGCTGGATGAGCAGTTCTTC. Protein sequence: CASSELDEQFF.